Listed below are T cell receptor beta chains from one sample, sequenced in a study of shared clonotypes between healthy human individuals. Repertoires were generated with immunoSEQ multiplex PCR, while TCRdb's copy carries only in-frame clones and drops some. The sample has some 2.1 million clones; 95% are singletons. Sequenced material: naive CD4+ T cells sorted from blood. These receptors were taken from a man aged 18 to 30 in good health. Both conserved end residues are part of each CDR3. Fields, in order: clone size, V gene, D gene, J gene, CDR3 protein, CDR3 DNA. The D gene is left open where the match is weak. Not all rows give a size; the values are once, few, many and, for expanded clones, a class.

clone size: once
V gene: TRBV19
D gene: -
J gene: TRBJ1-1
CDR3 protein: CASSRGWNTEAFF
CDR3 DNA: TGTGCCAGTAGTAGGGGTTGGAACACTGAAGCTTTCTTT

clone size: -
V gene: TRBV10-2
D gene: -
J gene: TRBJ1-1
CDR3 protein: CASMRQTNTEAFF
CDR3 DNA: TGCGCCAGCATGAGACAAACGAACACTGAAGCTTTCTTT

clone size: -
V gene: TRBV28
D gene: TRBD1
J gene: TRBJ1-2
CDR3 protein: CASFPSLGQGSYGYTF
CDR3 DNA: TGTGCCAGTTTTCCCAGTCTGGGACAGGGGTCCTATGGCTACACCTTC

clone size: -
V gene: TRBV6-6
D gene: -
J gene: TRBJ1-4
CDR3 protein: CASSYEGEKLFF
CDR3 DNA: TGTGCCAGCAGTTACGAGGGTGAAAAACTGTTTTTT

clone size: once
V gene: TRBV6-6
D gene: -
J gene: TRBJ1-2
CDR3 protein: CASSYSTASNYGYTF
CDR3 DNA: TGTGCCAGCAGTTACTCGACAGCCTCCAACTATGGCTACACCTTC

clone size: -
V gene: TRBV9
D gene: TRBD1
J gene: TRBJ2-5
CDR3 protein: CASSVDRGRKTQYF
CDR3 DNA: TGTGCCAGCAGCGTAGACAGGGGACGGAAGACCCAGTACTTC

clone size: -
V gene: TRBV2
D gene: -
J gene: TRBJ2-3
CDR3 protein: CASSLAEVGTDTQYF
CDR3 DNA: TGTGCCAGCAGTTTAGCGGAGGTGGGCACAGATACGCAGTATTTT

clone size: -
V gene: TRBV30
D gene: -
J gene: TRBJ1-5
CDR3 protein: CAWGVGWGNQPQHF
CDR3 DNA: TGTGCCTGGGGGGTTGGTTGGGGCAATCAGCCCCAGCATTTT

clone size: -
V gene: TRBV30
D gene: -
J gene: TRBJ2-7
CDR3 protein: CAWRQGFLEQYF
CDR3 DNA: TGTGCCTGGAGACAGGGTTTTCTCGAGCAGTACTTC

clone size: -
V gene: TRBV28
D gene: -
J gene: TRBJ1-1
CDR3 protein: CASSLSRVIEAFF
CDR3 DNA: TGTGCCAGCAGTTTATCGCGGGTGATCGAAGCTTTCTTT

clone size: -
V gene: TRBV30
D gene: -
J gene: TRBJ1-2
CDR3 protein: CAWSQGPYGYTF
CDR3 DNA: TGTGCCTGGAGCCAGGGACCCTATGGCTACACCTTC

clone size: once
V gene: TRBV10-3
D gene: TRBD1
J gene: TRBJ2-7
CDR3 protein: CATSGTGDEQYF
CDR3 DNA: TGTGCCACAAGCGGGACAGGGGACGAGCAGTACTTC

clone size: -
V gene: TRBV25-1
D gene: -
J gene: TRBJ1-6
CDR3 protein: CASRMGGYNSPLHF
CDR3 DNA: TGTGCCAGCAGAATGGGCGGGTATAATTCGCCCCTCCACTTT

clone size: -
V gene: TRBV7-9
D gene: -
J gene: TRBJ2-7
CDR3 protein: CASSFWDNEQYF
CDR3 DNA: TGTGCCAGCAGTTTCTGGGACAACGAGCAGTACTTC

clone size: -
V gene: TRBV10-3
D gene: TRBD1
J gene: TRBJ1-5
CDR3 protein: CAISAATGFKPQHF
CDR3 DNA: TGTGCCATCAGTGCTGCGACAGGGTTCAAGCCCCAGCATTTT

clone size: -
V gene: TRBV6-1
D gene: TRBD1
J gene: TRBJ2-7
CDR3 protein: CASSAWDRVYEQYF
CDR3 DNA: TGTGCCAGCAGTGCATGGGACAGGGTCTACGAGCAGTACTTC

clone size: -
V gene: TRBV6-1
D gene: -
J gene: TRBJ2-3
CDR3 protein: CASTPGGSTDTQYF
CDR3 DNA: TGTGCCAGCACCCCGGGGGGCTCCACAGATACGCAGTATTTT

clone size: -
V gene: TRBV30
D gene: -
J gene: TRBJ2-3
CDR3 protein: CAWSVWGVPDTQYF
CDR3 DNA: TGTGCCTGGAGTGTATGGGGCGTACCAGATACGCAGTATTTT

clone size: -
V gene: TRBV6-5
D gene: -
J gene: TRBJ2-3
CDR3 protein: CASSYRVGDTQYF
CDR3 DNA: TGTGCCAGCAGTTACAGGGTAGGAGATACGCAGTATTTT

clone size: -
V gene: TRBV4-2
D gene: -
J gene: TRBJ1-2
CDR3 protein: CASSRDPSTNYGYTF
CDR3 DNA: TGTGCCAGCAGCAGGGATCCTTCCACCAACTATGGCTACACCTTC

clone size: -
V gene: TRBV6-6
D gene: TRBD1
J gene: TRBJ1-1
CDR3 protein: CASSYVRDRGDTEAFF
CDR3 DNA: TGTGCCAGCAGTTACGTTCGGGACAGGGGAGACACTGAAGCTTTCTTT

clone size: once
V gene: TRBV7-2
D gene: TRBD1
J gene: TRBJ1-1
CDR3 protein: CASSWGDRKNTEAFF
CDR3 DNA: TGTGCCAGCAGCTGGGGGGACAGAAAGAACACTGAAGCTTTCTTT